The clone carrying this TCR beta chain showed up just a few times. The record originates from a study of human T cells and chemical hapten exposure. Time point in this sample: patch test 2, 6 weeks after DPC sensitization. Treatment in this sample: therapeutic diphenylcyclopropenone sensitization with weekly scalp DPC. TCRdb recomputed calls from the RACE reads with MiXCR, one row per CDR3 protein. This sample has approximately 80,000 distinct CDR3 sequences, with about 10% found just once. Germline-derived CDR1 and CDR2 are SGHTA and FQGNSA. This CDR3 is built from 15 residues. Germline trimming cut 2 bases from V and 4 bases from J; bases unmatched to any gene: 5.

This chain connects TRBV7-2 to TRBJ2-7; the match to TRBD2 covers 10 bases. This receptor was obtained from a woman aged 45-65 years with alopecia areata. Some clones in this sample may be carry-over from other donors' samples. Specimen: whole blood, collected in connection with sensitization to the hapten diphenylcyclopropenone (DPC). The CDR3 DNA reads TGTGCCAGCAGCTTAAGGACTAGCGGCCTTTACGAGCAGTACTTC. Protein sequence: CASSLRTSGLYEQYF.